Below are 23 T cell receptor beta chains sequenced from a single sample in a study of CD8+CD57+ T cells in acquired aplastic anemia. Flow cytometry had shown expanded CD8+CD57+ cells in the patients chosen for sequencing. TCR beta VDJ combinations and CDR3 sequences were profiled from genomic DNA. From the reads, TCRdb called clonotypes with MiXCR, one entry per CDR3 protein. In the table there are about 270,000 distinct CDR3 sequences, about 80% of which are singletons. Specimen: sorted CD4+, CD8+, or CD8+CD57+ T cells (not recorded which) from PBMCs. The receptors stem from a human donor with aplastic anemia.

This rearrangement joins TRBV9 to TRBJ1-1; tentative D call: TRBD1 (5 bases). Germline CDR1 SGDLS, CDR2 YYNGEE. Deletions cut 5 bases from V and 12 bases from J, with 26 bases between. CDR3 length: 15 amino acids. The CDR3: CASRLGLTGTTDSFF. The CDR3 DNA reads TGTGCCAGCAGGTTAGGTCTCACAGGTACCACTGATTCTTTCTTT.

This clonotype was detected only once. V usage is TRBV6-1 and J usage is TRBJ2-3; 9 bases map to TRBD2. This CDR3 is built from 16 residues. The germline CDR1 and CDR2 sequences are MNHNS and SASEGT. The V segment lost 7 bases and the J segment 4 bases; nucleotides outside the gene matches: 12. The DNA of the CDR3 is TGTGCCAGCAAGTACTCGAATGCGGGAGGGCCAGATACGCAGTATTTT. Translating it yields CASKYSNAGGPDTQYF.

Remarks on this clonotype: The CDR3 ends on some other residue instead of the conserved phenylalanine or tryptophan, so this is likely a read error. The DNA is omitted, as the CDR3 cannot be located on it reliably, and the CDR3 follows TCRdb's listing. The chain combines TRBV2 with TRBJ2-1; TRBD1 is the table's D call, not checked against the DNA. The CDR3 has 16 amino acids, counting both end residues. Germline loops: CDR1 SNHLY, CDR2 FYNNEI. The CDR3: CASGDGGTDTQDEQLV.

As to this clonotype: Germline is not matched at one junction end, which may reflect a read error. V is TRBV11-1 and J is TRBJ2-3; D tentatively fits TRBD1 or TRBD2 (6 bases each). The germline V gene encodes CDR1 SGHAT and CDR2 FQDESV (reference sequence). The CDR3 is 16 residues long. CDR3 protein: CASSLGPGAVTDTQYF. The CDR3 region has the DNA TGCGCCAGCAGCTTGGGGCCGGGGGCCGTCACAGATACGCAGTATTTT.

On this clonotype: An end of the junction differs from the germline gene, which may be a read error. The chain carries TRBV2 and TRBJ2-6; D is possibly TRBD1 or TRBD2 (5 bases each). CDR1 is SNHLY and CDR2 is FYNNEI in the germline V gene. This CDR3 region has 16 residues. CDR3 sequence reads: CASSVAGSYGANALIF. DNA of the CDR3: TGTGCCAGCAGCGTGGCGGGTAGCTACGGGGCCAACGCCCTGATTTTC.

V and J are TRBV7-2 and TRBJ2-5; no firm D call. Germline assignment: CDR1 SGHTA and CDR2 FQGNSA. V lost 3 bases to trimming and J lost 12 bases, with 20 bases between them. The CDR3 length is 14 residues. DNA of the CDR3: TGTGCCAGCAGCTTGGCAGGCGAGCCCGACTCCGAGTACTTC. Encoded protein: CASSLAGEPDSEYF. Complete variable domain (other parts from reference TRBV7-2 and TRBJ2-5): GAGVSQSPSNKVTEKGKDVELRCDPISGHTALYWYRQSLGQGLEFLIYFQGNSAPDKSGLPSDRFSAERTGGSVSTLTIQRTQQEDSAVYLCASSLAGEPDSEYFGPGTRLLVL.

The chain couples TRBV20-1 to TRBJ1-1; 8 bases are a match to TRBD1. This CDR3 has 15 residues. Germline V gene sequence: CDR1 DFQATT, CDR2 SNEGSKA (reference sequence). V was clipped by 4 bases and J by 1 base; unmatched bases: 8. CDR3 nucleotide sequence: TGCAGTGCTACAGTGACAGGGGCGCGGAACACTGAAGCTTTCTTT. Residues: CSATVTGARNTEAFF.

Remarks on this clonotype: The CDR3 does not close with the conserved phenylalanine or tryptophan, likely indicating a read error. The V and J genes are TRBV11-3 and TRBJ2-7; D possibly uses TRBD1 or TRBD2 (5 bases each). Per the germline V gene, CDR1 is SGHNT and CDR2 is YENEEA. The CDR3 has 18 residues. V shed 0 bases and J shed 1 base, with 19 bases lying between them. CDR3 residues: CASSLDLAGTALSYEQYA. The CDR3 DNA follows: TGTGCCAGCAGCTTAGATCTGGCAGGGACCGCCCTTTCCTACGAGCAGTACGCC.

Comment on this clonotype: A much bigger clone sits one base away, suggesting this may be a read error. This likely comes from a read error, as the CDR3 has no conserved phenylalanine or tryptophan at its end. It is unclear where the CDR3 begins or ends on the DNA, so no DNA is shown, and the CDR3 is as TCRdb lists it. The chain carries TRBV7-9 and TRBJ2-3; the tabulated D call, TRBD1, remains unverified against the DNA. The CDR3 has 13 residues if both end residues are counted. Looked up from germline, CDR1 is SEHNR and CDR2 is FQNEAQ (reference sequence). The CDR3 spells CASRSDRGNSPLH.

V usage is TRBV5-1 and J usage is TRBJ1-2, with D hard to call. The CDR3 sequence is 15 residues long. Looked up from germline, CDR1 is SGHRS and CDR2 is YFSETQ. Trimming pared 2 bases from V and 4 bases from J, leaving 15 bases between. The CDR3 spells CASSLGTEAFYGYTF. CDR3 sequence (DNA): TGCGCCAGCAGCTTAGGCACTGAAGCTTTCTATGGCTACACCTTC.

This clonotype was seen just once. The V gene is TRBV19, the J gene TRBJ2-1; 7 nucleotides align to TRBD1. Germline-derived CDR1 and CDR2 are LNHDA and SQIVND (reference sequence). The CDR3 is made up of 15 amino acids. J lost 6 bases, V lost 4 bases, and 9 bases had no gene match. CDR3 protein: CASSRTGSSSNEQFF. The CDR3 DNA sequence: TGTGCCAGTAGTAGGACAGGCAGTTCTTCCAATGAGCAGTTCTTC.

The chain links TRBV7-9 to TRBJ2-6, with D unresolved. The CDR3 is 17 amino acids. Germline CDR1 is SEHNR and CDR2 is FQNEAQ (reference sequence). V dropped 8 bases and J dropped 12 bases, with 29 bases sitting between them. The CDR3 nucleotides are TGTGCCAGCTCCCGAGAGGCCGTCCCCGTTGGGCCCAGCGTCCTGACTTTC. Its protein product is CASSREAVPVGPSVLTF.

About this clonotype itself: It is unclear where the CDR3 begins or ends on the DNA, so no DNA is shown, and the CDR3 is as TCRdb lists it. The V gene is TRBV9, the J gene TRBJ2-1; TRBD1, the table's D call, was not compared with the DNA. The CDR3 region is 14 residues in length, termini included. Germline V lookup: CDR1 SGDLS, CDR2 YYNGEE. Here the CDR3 reads CASGVAGGIPYFVF.

The chain uses TRBV7-6 and TRBJ2-7; no clear D. Trimming removed 3 bases from V and 3 bases from J, with 24 bases in between. This CDR3 region has 18 residues. Germline V CDR1 and CDR2: SGHVS, FNYEAQ. The CDR3, as DNA: TGTGCCAGCAGCTTTCATTCCGACGATTCAGCCCTTTACTACGAGCAGTACGTC. Protein product: CASSFHSDDSALYYEQYV.

The V and J genes are TRBV7-9 and TRBJ1-2, with D perhaps matching TRBD1 (5 bases). V shed 3 bases and J shed 10 bases, with 24 bases lying between them. The germline CDR1 and CDR2 sequences are SEHNR and FQNEAQ (reference sequence). The CDR3 loop spans 16 amino acids. The CDR3 DNA is TGTGCCAGCAGCTTCGGCGGGGGTTACTACGAGCAGTACTACACCTTC. Amino acid sequence: CASSFGGGYYEQYYTF.

The chain couples TRBV9 to TRBJ2-1; weak D call: TRBD2 (6 bases). V shed 2 bases and J shed 12 bases, with 21 bases lying between them. CDR1 and CDR2 (germline): SGDLS, YYNGEE. The CDR3 sequence is 15 residues long. The CDR3, as DNA: TGTGCCAGCAGCGTGGATGGGGGAGGTGGCTACACGCAGTTCTTC. Protein: CASSVDGGGGYTQFF.

J is TRBJ1-2 and V is TRBV6-1, with TRBD1 identical over 9 bases. CDR1 and CDR2 from the germline V gene are MNHNS and SASEGT. V trimming: 7 bases; J trimming: 0 bases; junction bases outside the gene matches: 6. The CDR3 is 15 residues long. CDR3 protein: CASKSGTGTNYGYTF. DNA of the CDR3: TGTGCCAGCAAGTCGGGGACAGGGACTAACTATGGCTACACCTTC.

The V call is TRBV20-1, the J call TRBJ1-5; possible D gene TRBD1, 5 bases. CDR3 length: 14 amino acids. Trimming took off 3 bases at V and 2 bases at J, with 11 bases between the two ends. Germline-derived CDR1 and CDR2 are DFQATT and SNEGSKA (reference sequence). CDR3 coding DNA: TGCAGTGCTAGTCCCGGGGGAGGCAATCAGCCCCAGCATTTT. Translating gives CSASPGGGNQPQHF.

V gene TRBV7-8 combines with J gene TRBJ2-7, with 7 bases aligning to TRBD1. This CDR3 contains 18 residues. CDR1 SGHVS and CDR2 FQNEAQ come from the germline V gene. With V trimmed by 4 bases and J by 1 base, 16 bases remained unmatched. CDR3 sequence reads: CASSSHPNGTALSYEQYV. The CDR3, as DNA: TGTGCCAGCAGCTCTCACCCAAACGGGACAGCCCTTTCCTACGAGCAGTACGTC.

This chain connects TRBV7-6 to TRBJ2-1; perhaps D is TRBD1 or TRBD2 (5 bases each). Per germline, CDR1 SGHVS and CDR2 FNYEAQ. The CDR3 runs 13 residues. Trimming removed 6 bases from V and 0 bases from J, with 6 bases in between. The CDR3 sequence: CASSGGSYNEQFF. The CDR3, as DNA: TGTGCCAGCAGTGGGGGCTCCTACAATGAGCAGTTCTTC.

This clonotype was observed a few times. One base away lies a much larger clone, so this may be a sequencing read error. J is TRBJ2-3 and V is TRBV24-1; no clear D. From germline, CDR1 is KGHDR and CDR2 SFDVKD. V lost 6 bases and J lost 2, with 5 bases in between. There are 12 residues in the CDR3. The CDR3 DNA reads TGTGCCACCAGTTTGACCACAGATACGCAGTATTTT. It yields the protein CATSLTTDTQYF.

Comment on this clonotype: One junction end disagrees with the germline gene, perhaps due to a read error. V is TRBV5-4 and J is TRBJ2-1, with 9 bases fitting TRBD2. Germline loops: CDR1 SGHNT, CDR2 YYREEE (reference sequence). The CDR3 loop spans 15 amino acids. CDR3 bases: TGTGCCAGTAGCTGTAGCGGGAGTTCTTCCAATGAGCAGTTCTTC. Translated: CASSCSGSSSNEQFF. The variable domain in full, with the rest retrieved from reference TRBV5-4 and TRBJ2-1, is ETGVTQSPTHLIKTRGQQVTLRCSSQSGHNTVSWYQQALGQGPQFIFQYYREEENGRGNFPPRFSGLQFPNYSSELNVNALELDDSALYLCASSCSGSSSNEQFFGPGTRLTVL.

The chain combines TRBV24-1 with TRBJ2-2; D ambiguous. Trimming removed 4 bases at V and 0 bases at J, with 11 bases between. The germline CDR1 and CDR2 sequences are KGHDR and SFDVKD. The CDR3 is made up of 16 amino acids. CDR3 coding DNA: TGTGCCACCAGTGACGCGTCGGATGCGAACACCGGGGAGCTGTTTTTT. Translating gives CATSDASDANTGELFF.